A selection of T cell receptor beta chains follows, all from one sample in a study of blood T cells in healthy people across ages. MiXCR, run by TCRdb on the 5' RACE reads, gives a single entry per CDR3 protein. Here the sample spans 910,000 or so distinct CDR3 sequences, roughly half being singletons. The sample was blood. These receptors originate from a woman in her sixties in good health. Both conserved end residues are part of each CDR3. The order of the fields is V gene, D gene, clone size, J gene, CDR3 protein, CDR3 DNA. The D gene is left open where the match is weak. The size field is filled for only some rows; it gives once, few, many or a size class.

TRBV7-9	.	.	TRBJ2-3	CASSVAMDTQYF	TGTGCCAGCAGTGTAGCCATGGATACGCAGTATTTT
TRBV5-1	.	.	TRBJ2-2	CASSLGHRDKNTGELFF	TGCGCCAGCAGCTTGGGCCACCGGGACAAAAACACCGGGGAGCTGTTTTTT
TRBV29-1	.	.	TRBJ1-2	CSAGLTGGHYTF	TGCAGCGCGGGACTGACCGGGGGCCACTACACCTTC
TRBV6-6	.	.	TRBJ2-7	CASRTDGPGTGQYF	TGTGCCAGCCGTACCGACGGGCCGGGTACGGGGCAGTACTTC
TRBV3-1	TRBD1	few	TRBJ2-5	CASSQQTGEWETQYF	TGTGCCAGCAGCCAACAAACAGGGGAGTGGGAGACCCAGTACTTC
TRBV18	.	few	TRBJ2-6	CASSPINRFGANVLTF	TGTGCCAGCTCACCAATCAATAGGTTTGGGGCCAACGTCCTGACTTTC
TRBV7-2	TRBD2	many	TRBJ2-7	CASSLDSGRATTQYF	TGTGCCAGCAGCTTGGATAGCGGGAGAGCAACTACCCAGTACTTC
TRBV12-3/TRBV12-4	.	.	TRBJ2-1	CASSFSTTYNEQFF	TGTGCCAGCAGTTTTTCGACAACCTACAATGAGCAGTTCTTC
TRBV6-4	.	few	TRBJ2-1	CASSEVSGWEQFF	TGTGCCAGCAGTGAGGTCTCTGGTTGGGAGCAGTTCTTC
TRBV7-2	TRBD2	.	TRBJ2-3	CASSAVSGGGTDTQYF	TGTGCCAGCAGCGCAGTCTCGGGAGGGGGCACAGATACGCAGTATTTT
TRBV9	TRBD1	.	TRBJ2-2	CASSINRDRGLDTGELFF	TGTGCCAGTAGCATCAACCGGGACAGGGGGTTGGACACCGGGGAGCTGTTTTTT
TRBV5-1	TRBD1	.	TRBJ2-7	CASSLVRQGTGLYEQYF	TGCGCCAGCAGCTTGGTGCGGCAGGGGACAGGACTCTACGAGCAGTACTTC
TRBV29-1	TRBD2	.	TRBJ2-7	CSTKAGARHEQYF	TGCAGCACTAAAGCGGGAGCGAGACACGAGCAGTACTTC
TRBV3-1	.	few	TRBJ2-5	CASSHTSSTSETQYF	TGTGCCAGCAGCCACACCTCCTCGACATCAGAGACCCAGTACTTC